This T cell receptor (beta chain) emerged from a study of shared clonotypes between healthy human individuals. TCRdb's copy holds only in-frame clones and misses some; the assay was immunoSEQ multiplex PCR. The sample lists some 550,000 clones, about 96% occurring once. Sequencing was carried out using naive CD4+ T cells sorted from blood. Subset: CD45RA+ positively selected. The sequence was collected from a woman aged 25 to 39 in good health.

The CDR3 loop reads CASSPGYEQYF. CDR3 DNA sequence: TGTGCCAGCTCACCAGGATACGAGCAGTACTTC. V usage is TRBV18 and J usage is TRBJ2-5; no clear D. The DNA end lines up better with TRBJ2-7; the J call may be wrong. The CDR3 runs 11 residues. Germline CDR1 is KGHSH and CDR2 is LQKENI.